This T cell receptor (beta chain) originates from a study of early T cells in non-severe SARS-CoV-2 infection. The CDR3 contains 13 residues. V was pared by 4 bases and J by 5 bases, with 12 bases between. CDR1 and CDR2 (germline): SGHNT, YYREEE (reference sequence). Individual cDNA molecules received unique molecular identifiers during library preparation. Each CDR3 protein gets one entry after TCRdb re-called the 5' RACE reads with MiXCR. The sample contains roughly 63,000 distinct CDR3 sequences, around 13% of which appear only once. In this sample, this clonotype turned up many times. The source of this sequence is an adult who was a healthcare worker with PCR-confirmed SARS-CoV-2 infection or an uninfected control (not recorded which). The V call is TRBV5-4, the J call TRBJ2-5, with D tentatively TRBD1 (5 bases). Material for sequencing was whole blood. CDR3 loop: CASSPRVGETQYF. CDR3 in DNA: TGTGCCAGCAGCCCCAGGGTCGGGGAGACCCAGTACTTC.